A single sample gave rise to the 18 T cell receptor beta chains below, sequenced in a study of blood T cell repertoires in COVID-19. Only in-frame clones appear in the TCRdb table, and some are missing; sequencing was by immunoSEQ multiplex PCR. The profile shows over 300,000 clones, around 89% of them singletons. Specimen: PBMCs or T cells enriched from blood (not recorded which). These receptors were taken from a woman in her thirties or forties who had recovered from COVID-19.

The CDR3 sequence is CASSFFRGQYEQYF. DNA of the CDR3: TGTGCCAGCAGCTTCTTTAGGGGGCAATACGAGCAGTACTTC. The chain has TRBV7-9 and TRBJ2-7; TRBD1 matches at 7 bases. Germline-derived CDR1 and CDR2 are SEHNR and FQNEAQ (reference sequence). After removal of 3 bases from V and 4 bases from J, the junction contained 6 bases not matched to a gene. The CDR3 has 14 amino acids.

The rearrangement joins TRBV6-5 to TRBJ1-4; the D gene is possibly TRBD1 (5 bases). Germline V gene sequence: CDR1 MNHEY, CDR2 SVGAGI. With 6 bases removed from V and 6 bases from J, the gap between germline ends came to 14 bases. The CDR3 covers 14 residues. This chain's CDR3 is CASSTVGDYEKLFF. CDR3 sequence (DNA): TGTGCCAGCAGCACGGTAGGGGATTATGAAAAACTGTTTTTT.

The chain uses TRBV20-1 and TRBJ1-2, with D hard to call. The CDR3 is 11 amino acids. Trimming left V 7 bases short and J 7 bases short, with 13 bases between. Germline assignment: CDR1 DFQATT and CDR2 SNEGSKA (reference sequence). The CDR3 sequence: CSGTGGGGYTF. In DNA form, the CDR3 reads TGCAGTGGGACGGGAGGAGGTGGCTACACCTTC.

This sequence joins TRBV3-1 (or the pseudogene TRBV3-2) and TRBJ1-2; 9 bases line up with TRBD1. The CDR3 covers 17 residues. The junction had 13 bases not matched to a gene; V was cut back by 3 bases and J by 5 bases. Germline CDR1 reads LGHDT; CDR2 reads YNNKEL (reference sequence). For the CDR3, the DNA is TGTGCCAGCAGCCATCCCAGAACAAGACAGGGGGATTATGGCTACACCTTC. The encoded protein is CASSHPRTRQGDYGYTF.

CDR3 amino acids: CASSLQGYRVDTQYF. For the CDR3, the DNA is TGTGCCAGCAGTTTACAGGGGTATAGGGTGGATACGCAGTATTTT. This sequence joins TRBV28 and TRBJ2-3; possibly TRBD1 for D (6 bases). V lost 2 bases and J 6 bases, leaving 15 bases between the germline ends. This CDR3 is built from 15 residues. From germline, CDR1 is MDHEN and CDR2 SYDVKM.

This chain links TRBV29-1 with TRBJ2-1, with D perhaps TRBD2 (5 bases). Germline V gives CDR1 SQVTM, CDR2 ANQGSEA. The CDR3 is 13 amino acids. The V end was cut by 2 bases, the J end by 7 bases, with 12 bases between. In DNA, the CDR3 is TGCAGCGTTGAAAGGACTTTACAAAATGAGCAGTTCTTC. Translation: CSVERTLQNEQFF.

V is TRBV2 and J is TRBJ2-7; 7 nucleotides align to TRBD2. Looked up from germline, CDR1 is SNHLY and CDR2 is FYNNEI. The trim removed 5 bases at V and 0 bases at J, leaving 7 bases unmatched. The CDR3 loop spans 15 amino acids. The CDR3 DNA is TGTGCCAGCAGTCTTCAGGGAGGGAGCTCCTACGAGCAGTACTTC. Its protein is CASSLQGGSSYEQYF. Variable domain in full (rest from reference TRBV2 and TRBJ2-7): EPEVTQTPSHQVTQMGQEVILRCVPISNHLYFYWYRQILGQKVEFLVSFYNNEISEKSEIFDDQFSVERPDGSNFTLKIRSTKLEDSAMYFCASSLQGGSSYEQYFGPGTRLTVT.

The rearrangement links TRBV24-1 to TRBJ2-1, with TRBD2 matching over 8 bases. In germline, CDR1 is KGHDR, CDR2 SFDVKD. Trimming took 3 bases from V and 9 from J; bases not matched to a gene: 12. CDR3 length: 16 residues. Here the CDR3 DNA reads TGTGCCACCAGTGATGGGATCGGGGGGGCCCCCGTTGAGCAGTTCTTC. Protein: CATSDGIGGAPVEQFF.

The rearrangement uses TRBV30 and TRBJ1-4; the match to TRBD1 covers 7 bases. Trimming at V came to 3 bases and at J to 10 bases, leaving 5 bases not matched to a gene. From germline, CDR1 is GTSNPN and CDR2 SVGIG (reference sequence). This CDR3 has 12 amino acids. In DNA, the CDR3 is TGTGCCTGGAGCTCAGGGGGTGGAAAACTGTTTTTT. This encodes CAWSSGGGKLFF.

The chain couples TRBV19 to TRBJ2-3, with D possibly being TRBD2 (6 bases). Trimming shortened V by 6 bases and J by 2 bases, and 12 bases separated the two germline ends. CDR1 is LNHDA, CDR2 SQIVND, per germline (reference sequence). CDR3 length equals 14 residues. The CDR3 region has the DNA TGTGCCAGTAGCGCTAGCGATTACACAGATACGCAGTATTTT. This encodes CASSASDYTDTQYF.

V and J are TRBV5-6 and TRBJ1-2; D remains unclear. Germline V CDR1 and CDR2: SGHDT, YYEEEE. The CDR3 runs to 12 residues. V lost 1 base and J 7 bases, leaving 8 bases between the germline ends. The CDR3 nucleotides read TGTGCCAGCAGCTTGTCCAGTATTGGCTACACCTTC. This gives the protein CASSLSSIGYTF.

The chain employs TRBV18 and TRBJ2-3; TRBD2 aligns across 7 bases. The CDR3 has 16 amino acids. Trimming at V came to 3 bases and at J to 0 bases, leaving 6 bases not matched to a gene. Looked up from germline, CDR1 is KGHSH and CDR2 is LQKENI. In DNA, the CDR3 is TGTGCCAGCTCACCGGAAGCGGGGTATAGCACAGATACGCAGTATTTT. Amino acid sequence: CASSPEAGYSTDTQYF.

The chain employs TRBV29-1 and TRBJ1-5, with D possibly matching TRBD1 (5 bases). The CDR3 extends over 13 amino acids. Trimming took off 3 bases at V and 5 bases at J, with 11 bases between the two ends. Per the germline V gene, CDR1 is SQVTM and CDR2 is ANQGSEA. CDR3: CSVEGGRDQPQHF. CDR3 sequence (DNA): TGCAGCGTTGAGGGGGGGAGGGATCAGCCCCAGCATTTT.

This clone was seen once. The rearrangement uses TRBV9 and TRBJ1-4; TRBD1 matches 9 bases. V gave up 4 bases and J gave up 5 bases; unmatched junction bases: 9. This CDR3 region has 16 residues. Germline loops: CDR1 SGDLS, CDR2 YYNGEE. In DNA form, the CDR3 reads TGTGCCAGCAGCCCACAAAGGACAGGGGAAAATGAAAAACTGTTTTTT. Protein sequence: CASSPQRTGENEKLFF.

The V gene is TRBV12-5, the J gene TRBJ2-1; TRBD2 matches 12 bases. CDR1 LGHNT and CDR2 FRNRAP come from the germline V gene. The CDR3 loop spans 15 amino acids. V was pared by 6 bases and J by 5 bases, with 5 bases of the junction left unmatched. In DNA form, the CDR3 reads TGTGCTAGTGGCCTAGGACTAGCGGGACACAATGAGCAGTTCTTC. Residues: CASGLGLAGHNEQFF.

The CDR3 region has the DNA TGCGCCAGCAGCTTGGAAGTGGCAGGATACGAGCAGTACTTC. As protein: CASSLEVAGYEQYF. This chain uses TRBV5-1 with TRBJ2-7; the D is unclear. Germline V gives CDR1 SGHRS, CDR2 YFSETQ. The CDR3 is 14 amino acids. The ends were cut back, 0 bases at V and 4 bases at J, with 11 bases in the middle.

The V gene is TRBV19, the J gene TRBJ2-1, with TRBD2 identical over 10 bases. This CDR3 is 15 amino acids long. Germline CDR1 LNHDA, CDR2 SQIVND (reference sequence). V lost 8 bases, J lost 4 bases, and 8 bases stayed unmatched. The CDR3 loop reads CASGATSGTYNEQFF. The CDR3 bases are TGTGCCAGTGGGGCTACTAGCGGGACGTACAATGAGCAGTTCTTC.

This chain links TRBV5-1 with TRBJ2-1; TRBD2 matches 11 bases. The CDR3 is made up of 16 amino acids. Germline V gene sequence: CDR1 SGHRS, CDR2 YFSETQ. The junction had 3 bases not matched to a gene; V was cut back by 4 bases and J by 0 bases. CDR3 DNA sequence: TGCGCCAGCAGCCTGGGACTAGCGGTCTCCTACAATGAGCAGTTCTTC. Amino acid sequence: CASSLGLAVSYNEQFF.